This T cell receptor (beta chain) emerged from a study of PD-1 blockade in mismatch repair-deficient tumors. The CDR3 runs 12 residues. V lost 2 bases to trimming and J lost 5 bases, with 4 bases between them. CDR1 and CDR2 from the germline V gene are MNHNY and SVGAGI (reference sequence). Only in-frame clones appear in the TCRdb table, and some are missing; sequencing was by immunoSEQ multiplex PCR. The data hold roughly 120,000 clones, with around nine tenths observed a single time. This clonotype originated in an adult with mismatch repair-deficient cancer. The sample consisted of peripheral blood, taken 70 to 72 weeks after starting pembrolizumab. The chain combines TRBV6-6 with TRBJ1-5; D call uncertain. Here the CDR3 DNA reads TGTGCCAGCAGTTACGGCGATCAGCCCCAGCATTTT. Translated, it gives CASSYGDQPQHF.